This entry describes one T cell receptor (beta chain). TCRdb's copy holds only in-frame clones and misses some; the assay was immunoSEQ multiplex PCR. There are around 170,000 clones in the sample; roughly 84% occur only once, and 2.5% to 3.5% lies in the top ten. This entry is derived from a study of blood T cell repertoires in COVID-19. The overall study: In each case, the material was cDNA or gDNA derived from T cells, B-cell-depleted T cells, or PBMCs.

The sample consisted of peripheral blood. This clonotype originated in a woman in her sixties with acute or convalescent COVID-19.

CDR3 protein: CASHRGGETQYF. The CDR3 DNA reads TGCGCCAGCCACAGGGGTGGTGAGACCCAGTACTTC. V and J are TRBV5-1 and TRBJ2-5; 7 nucleotides match TRBD1. Unmatched junction bases numbered 5, after V lost 7 bases and J lost 5 bases. CDR3 length: 12 residues. In germline, CDR1 is SGHRS, CDR2 YFSETQ.